Detailed here is one TCR beta chain. No antigen is known for it. The data are from a study of T cell responses to AZD1222 COVID-19 vaccine. Study results and limitations: It should be noted that donors were predominantly white British and more often female, and clonal diversity was possibly underestimated. The study identified only a handful of AZD1222 recipients as seropositive at baseline.

The assay was immunoSEQ multiplex PCR, and TCRdb's table has in-frame clones only and misses some. The sample contains tens of thousands of clones, around four fifths of which appear only once. The V end lost 4 bases, the J end lost 4 bases, and 11 bases lay between the germline ends. The germline V gene encodes CDR1 SGHNT and CDR2 YYREEE (reference sequence). The CDR3 is 14 residues long. The specimen was peripheral blood, collected on day 0 of MenACWY control vaccination. This clonotype was obtained from an adult in good health. The gene calls are TRBV5-4 and TRBJ1-4; D call uncertain. The CDR3 DNA sequence: TGTGCCAGCAGCCGCTCGGATATTAATGAAAAACTGTTTTTT. Encoded protein: CASSRSDINEKLFF.